These 32 T cell receptor beta chains were sequenced from one sample in a study of blood T cells in healthy people across ages. The second PCR ran roughly 6 to 11 cycles with a sample-barcoded 5' primer and J-beta primers. TCRdb redid the calling of the 5' RACE reads with MiXCR, one entry per CDR3 protein. The sample lists roughly 560,000 distinct CDR3 sequences; 24% were seen once. These data were also reused for a study on T cells of mothers and their children.

Sequenced: blood. The receptor set was obtained from a boy aged 5-17 years in good health.

The rearrangement joins TRBV6-2 or TRBV6-3 to TRBJ1-3; D is undetermined. V shed 6 bases and J shed 1 base, with 13 bases lying between them. This CDR3 has 15 residues. Germline V gene sequence: CDR1 MNHEY, CDR2 SVGEGT. CDR3 bases: TGTGCCAGCAGCCTCGGAGGAGGGTCTGGAAACACCATATATTTT. It encodes CASSLGGGSGNTIYF.

V usage is TRBV6-5 and J usage is TRBJ2-1, with TRBD2 matching 11 bases. The germline CDR1 and CDR2 sequences are MNHEY and SVGAGI. Trimming took 6 bases from V and 4 from J; bases not matched to a gene: 5. This CDR3 is built from 15 residues. CDR3 residues: CASRGGTSGYNEQFF. CDR3 nucleotide sequence: TGTGCCAGCAGAGGAGGGACTAGCGGTTACAATGAGCAGTTCTTC.

The chain recombines TRBV4-1 with TRBJ2-7, with TRBD2 as a possible D gene (5 bases). From germline, CDR1 is MGHRA and CDR2 YSYEKL. This CDR3 comprises 15 residues. Trimming stripped 6 bases from V and 0 bases from J, with 15 bases between. The CDR3 sequence is CASRQSGDLSYEQYF. The CDR3 coding sequence is TGCGCCAGCAGGCAAAGCGGAGATCTCTCCTACGAGCAGTACTTC.

This chain links TRBV12-3 or TRBV12-4 with TRBJ2-6, with 7 bases aligning to TRBD1. CDR3 length equals 16 residues. V shed 7 bases, J shed 0 bases, and the junction held 6 bases outside the gene matches. The CDR3 spells CASITGTDSGANVLTF. CDR3 sequence (DNA): TGTGCCAGCATTACCGGGACAGACTCTGGGGCCAACGTCCTGACTTTC.

This chain links TRBV5-1 with TRBJ1-1; D ambiguous. Germline V lookup: CDR1 SGHRS, CDR2 YFSETQ. This CDR3 contains 13 residues. Trimming pared 3 bases from V and 2 bases from J, leaving 8 bases between. In nucleotides, the CDR3 is TGCGCCAGCAGCTACCGACGAAACACTGAAGCTTTCTTT. Translation: CASSYRRNTEAFF.

This clonotype was detected only a few times. V gene TRBV19 combines with J gene TRBJ1-1; D gene unclear. V was clipped by 9 bases and J by 4 bases, with 12 bases between them. Germline loops: CDR1 LNHDA, CDR2 SQIVND (reference sequence). This CDR3 contains 12 residues. CDR3 in amino acids: CASAPRGTEAFF. CDR3 sequence (DNA): TGTGCCAGCGCCCCGCGAGGCACTGAAGCTTTCTTT. The whole variable domain, filled in from reference TRBV19 and TRBJ1-1, reads DGGITQSPKYLFRKEGQNVTLSCEQNLNHDAMYWYRQDPGQGLRLIYYSQIVNDFQKGDIAEGYSVSREKKESFPLTVTSAQKNPTAFYLCASAPRGTEAFFGQGTRLTVV.

This clonotype was picked up a small number of times. This sequence joins TRBV4-2 and TRBJ2-5, with D uncertain. The end of the DNA fits TRBJ2-7 better, so the J call may be wrong. The CDR3 length is 16 residues. CDR1 and CDR2 (germline): LGHNA, YNFKEQ. The CDR3, as DNA: TGTGCCAGCAGCCAAGCTTTTACGAGCCCCTCCTACGAGCAGTACTTC. It specifies CASSQAFTSPSYEQYF.

This clonotype was counted many times. This chain connects TRBV5-6 to TRBJ2-7, with 10 bases identical to TRBD1. V lost 3 bases to trimming and J lost 4 bases; unmatched junction nucleotides: 1. This CDR3 has 13 residues. CDR1 is SGHDT and CDR2 is YYEEEE in the germline V gene. The CDR3 DNA is TGTGCCAGCAGCTCGGACAGGGGGTACGAGCAGTACTTC. Residues: CASSSDRGYEQYF.

The chain carries TRBV6-2 or TRBV6-3 and TRBJ2-2, with D uncertain. Between the trimmed V and J ends, which lost 6 bases and 6 bases, there was a span of 11 bases. CDR1 is MNHEY and CDR2 is SVGEGT in the germline V gene. This CDR3 comprises 13 residues. The CDR3 sequence: CASRLMGSGELFF. Here the CDR3 DNA reads TGTGCCAGCAGGCTGATGGGATCCGGGGAGCTGTTTTTT.

The rearrangement joins TRBV28 to TRBJ2-2, with a weak D call TRBD2 (5 bases). Per germline, CDR1 MDHEN and CDR2 SYDVKM. V was pared by 4 bases and J by 7 bases, with 13 bases between. CDR3 length equals 14 residues. CDR3 nucleotide sequence: TGTGCCAGCAGTTCGGGGTCTGGCAGCGGGGAGCTGTTTTTT. It encodes CASSSGSGSGELFF.

With respect to this clonotype: One junction end does not reproduce the germline sequence, and a read error may be involved. The rearrangement uses TRBV25-1 and TRBJ2-4; D is possibly TRBD1 or TRBD2 (6 bases each). Germline CDR1 and CDR2: MGHDK and SYGVNS. The CDR3 loop spans 15 amino acids. The CDR3 DNA follows: TGTGCCAGGAGTGAGGGGGGCCGCGGAAACCACATTCAGTACTTC. Its protein is CARSEGGRGNHIQYF.

V gene TRBV4-1 combines with J gene TRBJ2-2; 7 nucleotides line up with TRBD1. CDR1 and CDR2 from the germline V gene are MGHRA and YSYEKL. This CDR3 comprises 16 residues. The V and J ends lost 4 bases and 2 bases, in that order; junction bases with no gene match: 7. CDR3 DNA sequence: TGCGCCAGCAGCCGACGACAGGGACCCAACACCGGGGAGCTGTTTTTT. Residues: CASSRRQGPNTGELFF.

This clonotype was detected only a few times. The gene calls are TRBV6-2 or TRBV6-3 and TRBJ1-1, with a weak D call TRBD1 (5 bases). This CDR3 comprises 13 residues. V shed 5 bases and J shed 1 base, with 8 bases lying between them. Germline-derived CDR1 and CDR2 are MNHEY and SVGEGT. The chain's CDR3 is CASSDGTNTEAFF. The CDR3 DNA sequence: TGTGCCAGCAGTGACGGGACGAACACTGAAGCTTTCTTT.

In this sample, this clonotype turned up a few times. The CDR3 DNA follows: TGCGCCAGCAGCCAAGATTGGACAGGGACCTACGAGCAGTACTTC. It codes for CASSQDWTGTYEQYF. This chain joins TRBV4-3 and TRBJ2-7, with 8 bases aligning to TRBD1. CDR3 size: 15 residues. The V and J ends lost 0 bases and 2 bases, in that order; junction bases with no gene match: 3. CDR1 and CDR2 (germline): LGHNA, YSLEER.

This chain connects TRBV10-3 to TRBJ2-1; no reliable D call. Germline CDR1 is ENHRY and CDR2 is SYGVKD. The CDR3 totals 15 residues. Between the trimmed V and J ends, which lost 0 bases and 5 bases, there was a span of 11 bases. As DNA, the CDR3 is TGTGCCATCAGTGAGTCCACTGGTGCGGACAATGAGCAGTTCTTC. It yields the protein CAISESTGADNEQFF.

This rearrangement joins TRBV24-1 to TRBJ2-2, with D hard to call. Trimming took 4 bases from V and 4 from J, leaving 6 bases between them. This CDR3 spans 13 amino acids. The V gene's germline CDR1 is KGHDR and CDR2 SFDVKD. The DNA for the CDR3 is TGTGCCACCAGTGAGACCCTCACCGGGGAGCTGTTTTTT. This codes for CATSETLTGELFF.

V and J are TRBV12-3 or TRBV12-4 and TRBJ2-5; 8 positions agree with TRBD1. CDR3 length: 15 amino acids. The V and J ends lost 3 bases and 2 bases, in that order; junction bases with no gene match: 5. The CDR3 coding sequence is TGTGCCAGCAGTTTTGCAGGGGGCATTCAAGAGACCCAGTACTTC. Its protein product is CASSFAGGIQETQYF.

At least ten counts were recorded for this clonotype. The chain employs TRBV6-2 or TRBV6-3 and TRBJ2-1; D gene ambiguous. Between the trimmed V and J ends, which lost 6 bases and 0 bases, there was a span of 9 bases. CDR1 and CDR2 from the germline V gene are MNHEY and SVGEGT. This CDR3 has 14 residues. Here the CDR3 reads CASRGGSSYNEQFF. The CDR3 DNA sequence: TGTGCCAGCAGGGGCGGCAGCTCCTACAATGAGCAGTTCTTC.

The sample holds a few counts of this clonotype. CDR3: CASSFRTRGNNEQFF. The CDR3 coding sequence is TGTGCCAGCAGTTTCCGGACTAGAGGGAACAATGAGCAGTTCTTC. This sequence joins TRBV28 and TRBJ2-5; 7 bases map to TRBD2. The closer fit of TRBJ2-1 to the DNA end suggests the J call may be wrong. The CDR3 is 15 amino acids. The germline V gene encodes CDR1 MDHEN and CDR2 SYDVKM.

In its sample, this clonotype was seen a few times. The gene calls are TRBV2 and TRBJ2-5; 11 bases fit TRBD1. The end of the DNA is better explained by TRBJ2-1, so the J call may be wrong. This CDR3 contains 16 residues. Germline CDR1 SNHLY, CDR2 FYNNEI. CDR3 sequence (DNA): TGTGCCAGCAGTGATCCGGGACAGGGGGGATACAATGAGCAGTTCTTC. This codes for CASSDPGQGGYNEQFF.

The chain has TRBV21-1 and TRBJ1-2; TRBD1 reflects the table's D call only, with no check against the DNA. TRBV21-1 is reported as a pseudogene. This CDR3 has 13 residues. CDR3 in amino acids: CASKIEGGDGYTF. The DNA for the CDR3 is TGTGCCAGCAAAATTGAGGGGGGCGATGGCTACACCTTC.

CDR3 region: CASSLVAREQFF. The CDR3 DNA reads TGTGCCAGCAGTTTAGTGGCGAGGGAGCAGTTCTTC. The chain uses TRBV12-3 or TRBV12-4 and TRBJ2-5; D gene ambiguous. TRBJ2-1 explains the end of the DNA better; the J call may be wrong. This CDR3 is 12 amino acids long.

This sequence joins TRBV3-1 and TRBJ1-1; D call uncertain. The germline V and J ends were trimmed by 0 bases and 9 bases, with 11 bases remaining between them. This CDR3 has 13 residues. CDR1 is LGHDT, CDR2 YNNKEL, per germline (reference sequence). CDR3 nucleotide sequence: TGTGCCAGCAGCCAAGAGCCCCAGGAGAAAGCTTTCTTT. It yields the protein CASSQEPQEKAFF.

J is TRBJ2-7 and V is TRBV5-1; no firm D call. CDR1 and CDR2 from the germline V gene are SGHRS and YFSETQ. With 0 bases removed from V and 6 bases from J, the gap between germline ends came to 22 bases. This CDR3 has 17 amino acids. CDR3 bases: TGCGCCAGCAGCTTGGCTGGTTCTTTTGGGGAAAGTGGCGAGCAGTACTTC. Translation gives CASSLAGSFGESGEQYF.

This chain links TRBV6-2 or TRBV6-3 with TRBJ2-3; 9 nucleotides agree with TRBD1. This CDR3 is built from 13 residues. The ends lost 6 bases at V and 6 bases at J; junction bases unmatched: 4. Germline CDR1 MNHEY, CDR2 SVGEGT. This chain's CDR3 is CASRQQGADTQYF. DNA for the CDR3: TGTGCCAGCAGGCAACAGGGGGCGGATACGCAGTATTTT.

The J gene is TRBJ1-4, the V gene TRBV6-5, with 7 bases aligning to TRBD1. CDR1 is MNHEY and CDR2 is SVGAGI in the germline V gene. J gave up 2 bases and V 2 bases, and 2 bases lay outside the gene matches. The CDR3 spans 15 residues. CDR3 DNA: TGTGCCAGCAGTTACAGGGACAGTACTAATGAAAAACTGTTTTTT. It is translated as CASSYRDSTNEKLFF.

This clonotype was counted many times. The rearrangement links TRBV28 to TRBJ2-4; no clear D. CDR3 length: 16 residues. Germline CDR1 reads MDHEN; CDR2 reads SYDVKM. Trimming took off 1 base at V and 0 bases at J, with 10 bases between the two ends. DNA of the CDR3: TGTGCCAGCAGTTTATACGGATTACTAGCCAAAAACATTCAGTACTTC. It codes for CASSLYGLLAKNIQYF. The full variable domain, rest sourced from reference TRBV28 and TRBJ2-4, is DVKVTQSSRYLVKRTGEKVFLECVQDMDHENMFWYRQDPGLGLRLIYFSYDVKMKEKGDIPEGYSVSREKKERFSLILESASTNQTSMYLCASSLYGLLAKNIQYFGAGTRLSVL.

This clonotype was detected many times. V gene TRBV5-1 combines with J gene TRBJ2-7; D remains ambiguous. The CDR3 sequence is 14 residues long. V was cut by 4 bases and J by 3 bases, with 14 bases left in between. Germline CDR1 and CDR2: SGHRS and YFSETQ. The chain's CDR3 is CASSINREVYEQYF. CDR3 DNA: TGCGCCAGCAGCATAAATCGAGAGGTCTACGAGCAGTACTTC.

CDR3 region: CASSYGISRGGRETQYF. In DNA, the CDR3 is TGTGCCAGCAGCTATGGAATTTCGCGGGGGGGCAGGGAGACCCAGTACTTC. The chain joins TRBV7-2 to TRBJ2-5; 9 nucleotides agree with TRBD2. V dropped 4 bases and J dropped 5; count of bases not matched to a gene: 14. The germline V gene encodes CDR1 SGHTA and CDR2 FQGNSA. The CDR3 consists of 17 residues.

The chain is built from TRBV29-1 and TRBJ2-7; TRBD1 might be the D (5 bases). This CDR3 has 11 residues. Germline V CDR1 and CDR2: SQVTM, ANQGSEA. V lost 4 bases and J 3 bases, leaving 7 bases between the germline ends. The CDR3 is CSVVQGYEQYF. Here the CDR3 DNA reads TGCAGCGTTGTTCAGGGCTACGAGCAGTACTTC.

The table lists this clonotype with a count of one. The CDR3 DNA reads TGTGCCAGCAGCTTGGCGACTAGCGGGGAAGGTTTGGATACGCAGTATTTT. As protein: CASSLATSGEGLDTQYF. This rearrangement joins TRBV7-9 to TRBJ2-3; 11 nucleotides agree with TRBD2. The trim removed 3 bases at V and 6 bases at J, leaving 11 bases unmatched. The CDR3 extends over 17 amino acids. Germline loops: CDR1 SEHNR, CDR2 FQNEAQ (reference sequence).

The chain carries TRBV7-8 and TRBJ2-7; D is uncertain. CDR3 length equals 12 residues. Germline lookup yields CDR1 SGHVS and CDR2 FQNEAQ. Trimming stripped 1 base from V and 10 bases from J, with 11 bases between. The CDR3 is CASSLDLAYQYF. CDR3 bases: TGTGCCAGCAGCTTAGATTTAGCTTATCAGTACTTC.